This T cell receptor (beta chain) was sequenced in a study of T cells in localized non-small cell lung cancer. TCRdb keeps only in-frame clones here, not all; method: immunoSEQ multiplex PCR. The profile shows 20,000 to 30,000 clones, 75% to 90% of them singletons. The material sequenced was peripheral blood, taken before any cancer treatment. The TCR was taken from a female donor of 60 years or more with stage I lung adenocarcinoma.

In nucleotides, the CDR3 is TGTGCCAGCAGCTTTGAATACACTGAAGCTTTCTTT. As protein: CASSFEYTEAFF. The chain joins TRBV7-9 to TRBJ1-1, with D unclear. The CDR3 totals 12 residues. Germline V CDR1 and CDR2: SEHNR, FQNEAQ (reference sequence). V was trimmed by 3 bases and J by 3 bases, leaving 5 bases between them. Variable domain in full (rest from reference TRBV7-9 and TRBJ1-1): DTGVSQNPRHKITKRGQNVTFRCDPISEHNRLYWYRQTLGQGPEFLTYFQNEAQLEKSRLLSDRFSAERPKGSFSTLEIQRTEQGDSAMYLCASSFEYTEAFFGQGTRLTVV.